The 7 T cell receptor beta chains given below trace back to one sample, sequenced in a study. TCRdb reprocessed the RT-PCR reads via MiXCR and lists one record per CDR3 protein. Counted here are about 680,000 distinct CDR3 sequences, 11% to 15% occurring once; the ten biggest clones make up 3% to 4.5%. The specimen was memory CD4+ T cells from blood. Receptors originate from a female donor in good health, serving as a healthy control.

The genes are TRBV5-1 and TRBJ1-1; possible D gene TRBD1, 6 bases. Between the trimmed V and J ends, which lost 0 bases and 2 bases, there was a span of 11 bases. CDR3 length: 15 residues. Per germline, CDR1 SGHRS and CDR2 YFSETQ. CDR3 nucleotide sequence: TGCGCCAGCAGCTTGGTGGGGGCCATCAACACTGAAGCTTTCTTT. Amino acids: CASSLVGAINTEAFF.

This clonotype was observed a handful of times. The rearrangement joins TRBV3-1 to TRBJ1-1; no clear D. Germline loops: CDR1 LGHDT, CDR2 YNNKEL (reference sequence). CDR3 length: 14 amino acids. Trimming took 1 base from V and 0 from J, leaving 6 bases between them. In DNA form, the CDR3 reads TGTGCCAGCAGCCAAGCGGGGATGAACACTGAAGCTTTCTTT. It encodes CASSQAGMNTEAFF.

In its sample, this clonotype was seen a few times. This sequence joins TRBV6-5 and TRBJ1-5; 12 bases align to TRBD1. CDR3 length equals 15 residues. In germline, CDR1 is MNHEY, CDR2 SVGAGI. The V gene end was trimmed by 5 bases and the J gene end by 6 bases; junction bases not matched to a gene: 5. The CDR3 DNA reads as TGTGCCAGCAGTGACGGGACAGGGGGCGGTCAGCCCCAGCATTTT. Amino acid sequence: CASSDGTGGGQPQHF.

The chain joins TRBV19 to TRBJ2-5; D remains ambiguous. Germline CDR1 reads LNHDA; CDR2 reads SQIVND (reference sequence). Trimming removed 5 bases from V and 7 bases from J, with 8 bases in between. The CDR3 spans 11 residues. Here the CDR3 DNA reads TGTGCCAGTAGTGTATCCGGGACCCAGTACTTC. Translation gives CASSVSGTQYF. The complete variable domain, with remaining parts taken from reference TRBV19 and TRBJ2-5, reads DGGITQSPKYLFRKEGQNVTLSCEQNLNHDAMYWYRQDPGQGLRLIYYSQIVNDFQKGDIAEGYSVSREKKESFPLTVTSAQKNPTAFYLCASSVSGTQYFGPGTRLLVL.

CDR3 sequence: CATSDPGATEQFF. The CDR3 DNA reads as TGTGCCACCAGTGACCCCGGGGCCACAGAGCAGTTCTTC. This sequence joins TRBV24-1 and TRBJ2-1, with D perhaps TRBD1 or TRBD2 (5 bases each). Germline CDR1 is KGHDR and CDR2 is SFDVKD. The CDR3 totals 13 residues. V was trimmed by 4 bases and J by 10 bases, leaving 13 bases between them.

This clonotype was observed a handful of times. CDR3 protein: CASTRYAGGGRTEAFF. The CDR3 bases are TGTGCCAGCACTCGCTACGCCGGGGGGGGCCGGACTGAAGCTTTCTTT. The genes are TRBV6-5 and TRBJ1-1; D is possibly TRBD1 (6 bases). Per germline, CDR1 MNHEY and CDR2 SVGAGI. V lost 7 bases and J 5 bases, leaving 23 bases between the germline ends. The CDR3 extends over 16 amino acids.

This clonotype was seen repeatedly, ten times or more. The rearrangement links TRBV20-1 to TRBJ1-1, with no clear D. Germline CDR1 reads DFQATT; CDR2 reads SNEGSKA (reference sequence). CDR3 length: 14 amino acids. V lost 4 bases, J lost 0 bases, and 12 bases lay in between. CDR3 bases: TGCAGTGCTAAGATCATCGCCGTGAACACTGAAGCTTTCTTT. Encoded protein: CSAKIIAVNTEAFF.